The rows below give T cell receptor beta chains drawn from one sample of a study of blood T cell repertoires in COVID-19. Profiled with immunoSEQ multiplex PCR; TCRdb holds only in-frame clones, not every one. The table has some 28,000 clones, 84% seen once. The sample comprised peripheral blood. The receptors come from an older man with active COVID-19. The CDR3 runs from the conserved cysteine through the conserved F or W. D genes are given only for firm matches. For some rows the clone size is stated as once, few or many, or as a class when expanded; others skip it.

V gene,clone size,D gene,J gene,CDR3 DNA,CDR3 protein
TRBV6-5,-,TRBD1,TRBJ1-1,TGTGCCAGCAGTTACTCGGGACAGGGAGGGGGTGAAGCTTTCTTT,CASSYSGQGGGEAFF
TRBV30,-,TRBD1,TRBJ1-2,TGTGCCTGGAGTGGGGACAGGGCTAACTATGGCTACACCTTC,CAWSGDRANYGYTF
TRBV6-6,once,TRBD2,TRBJ2-3,TGTGCCAGCTGCCAAGGACTAGCGGGGGGTGAAGATACGCAGTATTTT,CASCQGLAGGEDTQYF
TRBV7-3,once,-,TRBJ2-5,TGTGCCAGCAGCTTAGGAAGGTCAGGGGAGACCCAGTACTTC,CASSLGRSGETQYF
TRBV7-9,-,TRBD1,TRBJ2-7,TGTGCCAGCAGCTTAGCGGGACAGCCTTACGAGCAGTACTTC,CASSLAGQPYEQYF
TRBV10-2,-,TRBD2,TRBJ2-7,TGCGCCAGCAGCCTTTTTCCCGGGACTAGCGTCACCTACGAGCAGTACTTC,CASSLFPGTSVTYEQYF
TRBV21-1,once,-,TRBJ2-2,TGTGCCAGCAGCGATGAACCCCCCTTAGCGGCCACCGGGGAGCTGTTTTTT,CASSDEPPLAATGELFF
TRBV7-2,-,TRBD2,TRBJ2-1,TGTGCCAGCAGCCGTGAATCGGGGGGGGCCTACAATGAGCAGTTCTTC,CASSRESGGAYNEQFF
TRBV9,-,TRBD1,TRBJ1-2,TGTGCCAGCAGCCCCGCGGGGACAGGGAACTATGGCTACACCTTC,CASSPAGTGNYGYTF
TRBV6-5,-,TRBD1,TRBJ2-7,TGTGCCAGCAGTTCCGGGACAGCTTCTAACTACGAGCAGTACTTC,CASSSGTASNYEQYF
TRBV4-3,-,TRBD2,TRBJ2-7,TGCGCCAGCAGCCAAGCCCTGCTAGCGGGGGTCTTCTACGAGCAGTACTTC,CASSQALLAGVFYEQYF